This T cell receptor beta chain derives from a study of T cells in localized non-small cell lung cancer. Findings and limits, study-wide: Tumor trailed uninvolved adjacent lung in T cell clonality, which peaked there. Heterogeneity is still possible, as just one tumor region was sequenced. A median roughly 57 of the top 100 tumor clones appeared in adjacent lung.

With respect to this clone: Its specificity is unknown.

Data came from immunoSEQ multiplex PCR; TCRdb stores just in-frame clones and leaves some out. The sample shows 25,000 or so clones, more than 75% of them seen only once. V lost 6 bases to trimming and J lost 4 bases, with 20 bases between them. The germline gives CDR1 SGHRS, CDR2 YFSETQ. The CDR3 is made up of 15 amino acids. This TCR derives from a man aged 35-69 years with stage II lung adenocarcinoma. Sequenced here: PBMCs, sampled before any cancer treatment. V usage is TRBV5-1 and J usage is TRBJ2-7; tentative D call: TRBD1 (5 bases). Here the CDR3 reads CASTNSGREGYEQYF. The DNA of the CDR3 is TGCGCCAGCACCAACTCGGGCAGGGAAGGGTACGAGCAGTACTTC.